The T cell receptor (beta chain) under discussion was sequenced for a study of graft-versus-host responses after intestinal transplantation. Across the whole study: All recipients were transplanted with multivisceral, liver-intestinal, or isolated intestinal grafts. After anti-thymocyte globulin induction, recipients took tacrolimus and steroids for three to four years. Findings and caveats of the study: Peak circulating GvH clone levels tracked with early post-transplant HvG declines.

The table came from immunoSEQ multiplex PCR; TCRdb's copy has only in-frame clones and leaves some out. The sample records some 90,000 clones, approximately 92% being singletons. Per germline, CDR1 LNHDA and CDR2 SQIVND (reference sequence). Trimming removed 6 bases from V and 8 bases from J, with 26 bases in between. CDR3 length: 17 residues. Turning to this clone: Its antigen remains unknown.

The receptor's source is a human donor who received an intestinal transplant. Here the sequenced sample was unstimulated CD4+ T cells sorted from spleen or lymph node cells, taken before intestinal transplant. The chain is built from TRBV19 and TRBJ1-5; weak D call: TRBD1 (5 bases). CDR3 sequence: CASSLEKSRPGSKPQHF. The CDR3 DNA sequence: TGTGCCAGTAGCCTAGAAAAATCTAGGCCAGGGAGCAAGCCCCAGCATTTT. Full variable domain (outside the CDR3, taken from reference TRBV19 and TRBJ1-5): DGGITQSPKYLFRKEGQNVTLSCEQNLNHDAMYWYRQDPGQGLRLIYYSQIVNDFQKGDIAEGYSVSREKKESFPLTVTSAQKNPTAFYLCASSLEKSRPGSKPQHFGDGTRLSIL.